These 21 T cell receptor beta chains were all obtained from the same sample, sequenced in a study of response to subunit inactivated influenza vaccine. MiXCR was run by TCRdb on the RT-PCR reads, yielding one entry per CDR3 protein. The data show just under 250,000 distinct CDR3 sequences, 9% to 15% seen once. The sample in question was non-naive T cells sorted from PBMCs, obtained 14 to 15 days before vaccination. The receptors originated from a man over 45 who received an inactivated influenza vaccine.

The chain links TRBV2 to TRBJ2-3, with 8 bases identical to TRBD1. This CDR3 region has 13 residues. Germline lookup yields CDR1 SNHLY and CDR2 FYNNEI. V gave up 7 bases and J gave up 2 bases; unmatched junction bases: 2. The CDR3 loop reads CASNQGATDTQYF. The CDR3 region has the DNA TGTGCCAGCAATCAGGGGGCCACAGATACGCAGTATTTT.

This clonotype was observed a handful of times. This chain joins TRBV20-1 and TRBJ1-4; TRBD1 matches 9 bases. Unmatched junction bases numbered 14, after V lost 6 bases and J lost 0 bases. Germline V gene lookup returns CDR1 DFQATT and CDR2 SNEGSKA (reference sequence). The CDR3 contains 18 residues. CDR3 residues: CSAHTGTGRWATNEKLFF. DNA of the CDR3: TGCAGTGCGCATACCGGGACAGGGAGGTGGGCAACTAATGAAAAACTGTTTTTT.

This chain links TRBV4-2 with TRBJ2-2; 7 bases match TRBD1. With V trimmed by 0 bases and J by 2 bases, 6 bases remained unmatched. Germline CDR1 is LGHNA and CDR2 is YNFKEQ. The CDR3 covers 17 residues. Here the CDR3 reads CASSQEVGDRNTGELFF. The DNA of the CDR3 is TGTGCCAGCAGCCAAGAAGTGGGGGACAGAAACACCGGGGAGCTGTTTTTT.

This chain uses TRBV28 with TRBJ2-2; 15 positions match TRBD2. The CDR3 covers 16 residues. Trimming cost V 5 bases and J 5 bases; bases outside gene matches: 3. CDR1 and CDR2 from the germline V gene are MDHEN and SYDVKM. The CDR3 bases are TGTGCCAGCAGTCCAGGACTAGCGGGGGGGACCGGGGAGCTGTTTTTT. Its protein product is CASSPGLAGGTGELFF.

This clonotype was counted between two and nine times. The chain recombines TRBV29-1 with TRBJ2-1; 9 bases align to TRBD1. Germline V CDR1 and CDR2: SQVTM, ANQGSEA. The CDR3 loop spans 14 amino acids. CDR3 loop: CSGSQGATYNEQFF. For the CDR3, the DNA is TGCAGTGGATCACAGGGGGCAACGTACAATGAGCAGTTCTTC.

This clonotype was seen a handful of times. The DNA of the CDR3 is TGTGCCTGGACCATGGAGGTGGCAGGAAACACCATATATTTT. This sequence encodes CAWTMEVAGNTIYF. The J gene is TRBJ1-3, the V gene TRBV30, with unresolved D. There are 14 residues in the CDR3. V was trimmed by 4 bases and J by 4 bases, leaving 14 bases between them. Per germline, CDR1 GTSNPN and CDR2 SVGIG (reference sequence).

This clonotype appeared a few times. The CDR3 DNA sequence: TGTGCCAGCAGCCACGAGGGACCCAAAAACATTCAGTACTTC. Translated: CASSHEGPKNIQYF. The chain combines TRBV3-1 with TRBJ2-4; TRBD1 or TRBD2 may be the D gene (5 bases each). CDR3 length: 14 amino acids. Germline CDR1 and CDR2: LGHDT and YNNKEL (reference sequence). V shed 3 bases and J shed 2 bases, with 8 bases lying between them.

This clonotype was found a few times. V usage is TRBV2 and J usage is TRBJ2-5; D is unclear. Deletions cut 8 bases from V and 1 base from J, with 11 bases between. The V gene's germline CDR1 is SNHLY and CDR2 FYNNEI. This CDR3 comprises 13 residues. CDR3: CASGLFGQETQYF. The CDR3 bases are TGTGCCAGCGGCTTGTTTGGCCAAGAGACCCAGTACTTC. The full variable domain, with the rest looked up from reference TRBV2 and TRBJ2-5, is EPEVTQTPSHQVTQMGQEVILRCVPISNHLYFYWYRQILGQKVEFLVSFYNNEISEKSEIFDDQFSVERPDGSNFTLKIRSTKLEDSAMYFCASGLFGQETQYFGPGTRLLVL.

Concerning this clonotype itself: A much more abundant neighbour one base away suggests this may be a read error. This rearrangement joins TRBV5-5 to TRBJ2-3; D is unclear. The CDR3 loop spans 13 amino acids. Germline V gene lookup returns CDR1 SGHKS and CDR2 YYEKEE (reference sequence). Trimming removed 0 bases at V and 5 bases at J, with 7 bases between. As DNA, the CDR3 is TGTGCCAGCAGCTTGGAGGGCAGAGATACGCAGTATTTT. Translating gives CASSLEGRDTQYF.

There are a few counts of this clonotype. The chain uses TRBV28 and TRBJ2-1; the match to TRBD2 covers 8 bases. The ends lost 8 bases at V and 7 bases at J; junction bases unmatched: 7. The CDR3 totals 13 residues. Germline-derived CDR1 and CDR2 are MDHEN and SYDVKM. The CDR3 DNA reads as TGTGCCAGCGGGTCTAGCGGGTTGAATGAGCAGTTCTTC. Protein product: CASGSSGLNEQFF.

This clonotype showed up just a few times. The chain is built from TRBV7-2 and TRBJ2-3; no definite D call. V shed 5 bases and J shed 10 bases, with 16 bases lying between them. Looked up from germline, CDR1 is SGHTA and CDR2 is FQGNSA. CDR3 length: 13 amino acids. CDR3 in amino acids: CASSQYSGQPQYF. DNA of the CDR3: TGTGCCAGCAGCCAATATTCAGGTCAGCCGCAGTATTTT.

The V gene is TRBV19, the J gene TRBJ2-7; TRBD2 aligns across 7 bases. This CDR3 is built from 14 residues. V trimming: 4 bases; J trimming: 5 bases; junction bases outside the gene matches: 8. Looked up from germline, CDR1 is LNHDA and CDR2 is SQIVND (reference sequence). In DNA form, the CDR3 reads TGTGCCAGTAGTACCCAGACTAGCTTCGACGAGCAGTACTTC. Translation gives CASSTQTSFDEQYF.

This clonotype turned up a few times. This sequence joins TRBV7-2 and TRBJ1-6; no clear D gene. Germline V gene lookup returns CDR1 SGHTA and CDR2 FQGNSA. Between the trimmed V and J ends, which lost 1 base and 0 bases, there was a span of 10 bases. The CDR3 has 17 residues. CDR3 DNA: TGTGCCAGCAGCTTAGGGACGGTCAGCTCCTATAATTCACCCCTCCACTTT. Amino acid sequence: CASSLGTVSSYNSPLHF.

This clonotype came up a few times. The chain carries TRBV4-3 and TRBJ2-2; no reliable D call. The CDR3 covers 13 residues. Looked up from germline, CDR1 is LGHNA and CDR2 is YSLEER. The V end was cut by 0 bases, the J end by 7 bases, with 6 bases between. DNA for the CDR3: TGCGCCAGCAGCCAAGAAGGCGGCGGGGAGCTGTTTTTT. Translation gives CASSQEGGGELFF.

J is TRBJ2-5 and V is TRBV7-2, with 9 bases aligning to TRBD2. V lost 1 base to trimming and J lost 5 bases; unmatched junction nucleotides: 11. CDR1 and CDR2 (germline): SGHTA, FQGNSA. The CDR3 spans 17 residues. CDR3 DNA sequence: TGTGCCAGCAGCTTAGTTGCGGGGGGGCCTGTATTCGAGACCCAGTACTTC. Translated: CASSLVAGGPVFETQYF.

This clonotype was found many times. This chain connects TRBV20-1 to TRBJ2-7; TRBD2 agrees at 11 bases. This CDR3 is built from 17 residues. The junction had 15 bases not matched to a gene; V was cut back by 5 bases and J by 3 bases. The germline CDR1 and CDR2 sequences are DFQATT and SNEGSKA (reference sequence). CDR3 amino acids: CSAAPLTSGRRVYEQYF. The CDR3 DNA sequence: TGCAGTGCTGCCCCCCTTACTAGCGGGAGACGGGTCTACGAGCAGTACTTC.

At least ten counts were recorded for this clonotype. This rearrangement joins TRBV12-3 or TRBV12-4 to TRBJ2-3; D unclear. The V end lost 6 bases, the J end lost 14 bases, and 18 bases lay between the germline ends. The CDR3 length is 12 residues. CDR3 sequence reads: CASSSPPTLAYF. As DNA, the CDR3 is TGTGCCAGCAGCTCCCCTCCCACTCTTGCGTATTTT.

This clonotype was seen a few times. This rearrangement joins TRBV28 to TRBJ1-4; no firm D call. There are 11 residues in the CDR3. Trimming cost V 1 base and J 6 bases, with 0 bases left between them. CDR1 is MDHEN, CDR2 SYDVKM, per germline. The CDR3 protein is CASSLYEKLFF. The CDR3, as DNA: TGTGCCAGCAGTTTATATGAAAAACTGTTTTTT.

This clonotype has more than one count but fewer than ten. The chain links TRBV7-3 to TRBJ2-1; D possibly uses TRBD1 or TRBD2 (5 bases each). Between the trimmed V and J ends, which lost 4 bases and 9 bases, there was a span of 10 bases. There are 12 residues in the CDR3. Germline V gene data show CDR1 as SGHTA and CDR2 as FQGTGA. In DNA, the CDR3 is TGTGCCAGCAGCTCCGCAGGGACTGAGCAGTTCTTC. Its protein is CASSSAGTEQFF.

The table lists this clonotype with a few counts. The rearrangement links TRBV6-2 or TRBV6-3 to TRBJ2-1, with D possibly called TRBD1 or TRBD2 (5 bases each). The CDR3 totals 15 residues. The V gene lost 6 bases and the J gene lost 0 bases, with 12 bases spanning the gap. Germline V gene sequence: CDR1 MNHEY, CDR2 SVGEGT. CDR3 in DNA: TGTGCCAGCAGCTATGGGGGTCCCTCCTACAATGAGCAGTTCTTC. It specifies CASSYGGPSYNEQFF.

This clonotype has more than one count but fewer than ten. The chain couples TRBV3-1 to TRBJ2-5, with D unresolved. This CDR3 is 13 amino acids long. V was cut by 0 bases and J by 7 bases, with 9 bases left in between. The germline CDR1 and CDR2 sequences are LGHDT and YNNKEL (reference sequence). The chain's CDR3 is CASSQDWAGTQYF. DNA of the CDR3: TGTGCCAGCAGCCAAGATTGGGCCGGGACCCAGTACTTC.